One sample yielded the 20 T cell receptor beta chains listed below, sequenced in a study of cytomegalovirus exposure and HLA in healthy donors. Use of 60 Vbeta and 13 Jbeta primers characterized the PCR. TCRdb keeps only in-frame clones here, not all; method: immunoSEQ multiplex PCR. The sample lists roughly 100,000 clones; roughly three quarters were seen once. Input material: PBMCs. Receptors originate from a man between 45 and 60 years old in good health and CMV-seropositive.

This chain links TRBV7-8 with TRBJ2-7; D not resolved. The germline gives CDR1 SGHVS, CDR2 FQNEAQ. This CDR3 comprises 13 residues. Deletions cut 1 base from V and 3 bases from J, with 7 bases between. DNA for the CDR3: TGTGCCAGCAGCTTAGGTGTGTACTACGAGCAGTACTTC. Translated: CASSLGVYYEQYF.

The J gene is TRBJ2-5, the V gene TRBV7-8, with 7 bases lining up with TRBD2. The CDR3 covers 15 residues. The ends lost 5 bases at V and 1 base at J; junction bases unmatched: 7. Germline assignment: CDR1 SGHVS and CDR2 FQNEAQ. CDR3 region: CASSQGGRGQETQYF. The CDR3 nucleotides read TGTGCCAGCAGCCAAGGAGGGAGGGGCCAAGAGACCCAGTACTTC.

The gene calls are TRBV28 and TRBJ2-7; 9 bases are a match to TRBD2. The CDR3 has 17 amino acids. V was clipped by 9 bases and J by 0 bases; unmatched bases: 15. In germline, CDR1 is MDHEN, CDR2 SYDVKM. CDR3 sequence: CARQPGLAPYSSYEQYF. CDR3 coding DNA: TGTGCCAGGCAACCGGGACTAGCACCCTATAGCTCCTACGAGCAGTACTTC.

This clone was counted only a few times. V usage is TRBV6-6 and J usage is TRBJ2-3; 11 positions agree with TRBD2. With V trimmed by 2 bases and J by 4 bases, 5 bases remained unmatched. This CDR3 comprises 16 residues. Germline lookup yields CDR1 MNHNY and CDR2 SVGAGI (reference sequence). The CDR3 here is CASSYTSGSRADTQYF. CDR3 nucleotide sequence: TGTGCCAGCAGTTACACTAGCGGGAGCAGGGCAGATACGCAGTATTTT.

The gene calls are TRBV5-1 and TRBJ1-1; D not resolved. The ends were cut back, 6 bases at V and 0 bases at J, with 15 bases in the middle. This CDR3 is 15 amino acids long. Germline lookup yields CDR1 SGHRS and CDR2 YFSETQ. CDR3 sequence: CASTPPGLVNTEAFF. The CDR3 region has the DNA TGCGCCAGCACCCCTCCTGGGCTGGTGAACACTGAAGCTTTCTTT.

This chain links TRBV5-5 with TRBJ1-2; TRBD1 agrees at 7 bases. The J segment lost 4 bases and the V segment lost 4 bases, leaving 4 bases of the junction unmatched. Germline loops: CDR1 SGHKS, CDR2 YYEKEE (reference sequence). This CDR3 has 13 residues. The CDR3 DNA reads TGTGCCAGCAGCCGGGACAGCCTCTATGGCTACACCTTC. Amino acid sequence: CASSRDSLYGYTF.

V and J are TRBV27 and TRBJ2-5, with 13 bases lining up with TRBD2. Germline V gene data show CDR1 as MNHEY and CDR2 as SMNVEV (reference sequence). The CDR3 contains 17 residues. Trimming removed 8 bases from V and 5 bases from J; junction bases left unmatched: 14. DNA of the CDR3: TGTGCCAGCCCCCTCGGGGCGGGACTAGCGGGGTTGGAGACCCAGTACTTC. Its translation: CASPLGAGLAGLETQYF.

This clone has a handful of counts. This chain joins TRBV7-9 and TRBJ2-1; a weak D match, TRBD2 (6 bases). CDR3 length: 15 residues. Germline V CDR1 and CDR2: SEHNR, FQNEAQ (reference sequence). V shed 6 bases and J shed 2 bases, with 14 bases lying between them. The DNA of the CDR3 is TGTGCCAGCAGGTTACGGGAGAACGCCTACAATGAGCAGTTCTTC. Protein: CASRLRENAYNEQFF.

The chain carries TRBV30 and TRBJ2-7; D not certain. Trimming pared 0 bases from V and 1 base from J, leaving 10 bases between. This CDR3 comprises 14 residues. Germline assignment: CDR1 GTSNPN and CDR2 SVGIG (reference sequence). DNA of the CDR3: TGTGCCTGGAGTGTTCCCAGACTTTCCTACGAGCAGTACTTC. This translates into CAWSVPRLSYEQYF. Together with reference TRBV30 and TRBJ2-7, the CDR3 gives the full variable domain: SQTIHQWPATLVQPVGSPLSLECTVEGTSNPNLYWYRQAAGRGLQLLFYSVGIGQISSEVPQNLSASRPQDRQFILSSKKLLLSDSGFYLCAWSVPRLSYEQYFGPGTRLTVT.

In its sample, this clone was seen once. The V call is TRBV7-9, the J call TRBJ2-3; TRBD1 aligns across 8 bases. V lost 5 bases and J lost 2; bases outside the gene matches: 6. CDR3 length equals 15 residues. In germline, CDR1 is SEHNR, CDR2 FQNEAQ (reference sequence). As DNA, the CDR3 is TGTGCCAGCAGCCTCGATCAGGGGGCCACAGATACGCAGTATTTT. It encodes CASSLDQGATDTQYF.

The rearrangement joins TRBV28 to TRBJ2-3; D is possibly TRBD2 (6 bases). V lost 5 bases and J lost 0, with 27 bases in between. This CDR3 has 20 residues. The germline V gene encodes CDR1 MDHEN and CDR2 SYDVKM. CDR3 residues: CASSPLFGEALRPSTDTQYF. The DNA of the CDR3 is TGTGCCAGCAGTCCGCTTTTTGGGGAGGCCCTACGTCCTAGCACAGATACGCAGTATTTT.

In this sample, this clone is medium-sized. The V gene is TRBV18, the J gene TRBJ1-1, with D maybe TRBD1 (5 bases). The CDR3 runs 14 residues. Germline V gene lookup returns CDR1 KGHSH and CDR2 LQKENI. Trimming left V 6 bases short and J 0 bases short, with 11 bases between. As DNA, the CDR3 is TGTGCCAGCTCCCTGGACATCCTGAACACTGAAGCTTTCTTT. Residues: CASSLDILNTEAFF.

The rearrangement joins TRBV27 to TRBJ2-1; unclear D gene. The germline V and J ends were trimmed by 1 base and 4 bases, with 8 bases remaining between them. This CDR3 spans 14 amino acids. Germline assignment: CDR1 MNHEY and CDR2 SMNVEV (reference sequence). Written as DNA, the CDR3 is TGTGCCAGCAGTTTATGGGCACTTTACAATGAGCAGTTCTTC. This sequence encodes CASSLWALYNEQFF.

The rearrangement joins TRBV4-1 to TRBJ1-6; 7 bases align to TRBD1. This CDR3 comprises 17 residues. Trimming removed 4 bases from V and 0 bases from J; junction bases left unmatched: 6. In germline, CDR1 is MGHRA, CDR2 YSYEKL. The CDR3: CASSRAGGSSYNSPLHF. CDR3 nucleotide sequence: TGCGCCAGCAGCCGGGCAGGGGGAAGCTCCTATAATTCACCCCTCCACTTT.

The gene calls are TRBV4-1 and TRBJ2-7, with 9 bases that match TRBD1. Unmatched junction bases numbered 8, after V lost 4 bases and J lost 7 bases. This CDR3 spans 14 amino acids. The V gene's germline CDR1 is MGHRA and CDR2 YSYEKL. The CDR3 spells CASSRLDRGWEQYF. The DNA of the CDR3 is TGCGCCAGCAGCCGCCTGGACAGGGGTTGGGAGCAGTACTTC.

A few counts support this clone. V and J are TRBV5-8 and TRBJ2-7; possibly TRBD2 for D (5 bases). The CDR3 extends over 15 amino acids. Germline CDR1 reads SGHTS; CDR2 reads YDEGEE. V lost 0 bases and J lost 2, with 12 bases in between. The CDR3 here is CASSLGLEETYEQYF. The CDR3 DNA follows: TGTGCCAGCAGCTTGGGGTTGGAGGAAACCTACGAGCAGTACTTC.

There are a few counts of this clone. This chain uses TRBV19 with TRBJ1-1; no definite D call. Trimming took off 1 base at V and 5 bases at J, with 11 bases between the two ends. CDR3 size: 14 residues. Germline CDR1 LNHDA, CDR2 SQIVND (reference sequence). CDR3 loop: CASSIGGAGTEAFF. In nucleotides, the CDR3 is TGTGCCAGTAGTATAGGAGGAGCCGGAACTGAAGCTTTCTTT.

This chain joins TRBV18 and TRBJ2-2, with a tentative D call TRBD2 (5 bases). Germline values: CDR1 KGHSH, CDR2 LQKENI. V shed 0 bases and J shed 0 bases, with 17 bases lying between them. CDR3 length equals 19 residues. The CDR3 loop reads CASSPPRAGVVANTGELFF. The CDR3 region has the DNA TGTGCCAGCTCACCACCGAGGGCCGGGGTGGTCGCGAACACCGGGGAGCTGTTTTTT.

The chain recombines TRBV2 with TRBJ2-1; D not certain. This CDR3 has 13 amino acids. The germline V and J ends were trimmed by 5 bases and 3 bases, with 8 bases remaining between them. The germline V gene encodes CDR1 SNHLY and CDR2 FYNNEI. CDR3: CASSTELYNEQFF. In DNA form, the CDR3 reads TGTGCCAGCAGTACAGAACTCTACAATGAGCAGTTCTTC.

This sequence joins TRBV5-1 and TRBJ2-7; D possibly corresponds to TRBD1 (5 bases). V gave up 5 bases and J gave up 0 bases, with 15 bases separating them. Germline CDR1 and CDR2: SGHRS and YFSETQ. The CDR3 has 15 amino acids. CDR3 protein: CASRIQGTSSYEQYF. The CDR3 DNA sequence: TGCGCCAGCAGGATCCAGGGAACAAGCTCCTACGAGCAGTACTTC.